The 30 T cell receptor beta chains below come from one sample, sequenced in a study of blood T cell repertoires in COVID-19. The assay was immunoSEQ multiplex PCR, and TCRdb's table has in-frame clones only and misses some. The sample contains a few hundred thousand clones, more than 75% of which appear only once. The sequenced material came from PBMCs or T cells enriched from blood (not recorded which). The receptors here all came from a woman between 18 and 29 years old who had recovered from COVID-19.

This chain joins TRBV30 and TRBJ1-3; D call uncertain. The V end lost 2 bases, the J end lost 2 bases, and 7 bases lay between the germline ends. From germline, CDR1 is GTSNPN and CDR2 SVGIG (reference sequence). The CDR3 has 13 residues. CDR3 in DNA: TGTGCCTGGAGTCCAGGCCCTGGAAACACCATATATTTT. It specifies CAWSPGPGNTIYF.

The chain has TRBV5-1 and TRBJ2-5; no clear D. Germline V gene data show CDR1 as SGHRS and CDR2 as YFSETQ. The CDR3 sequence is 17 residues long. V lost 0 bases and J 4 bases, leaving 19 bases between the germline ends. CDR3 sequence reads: CASSLVSSAPSGETQYF. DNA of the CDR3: TGCGCCAGCAGCTTGGTTAGCAGTGCTCCCTCGGGAGAGACCCAGTACTTC.

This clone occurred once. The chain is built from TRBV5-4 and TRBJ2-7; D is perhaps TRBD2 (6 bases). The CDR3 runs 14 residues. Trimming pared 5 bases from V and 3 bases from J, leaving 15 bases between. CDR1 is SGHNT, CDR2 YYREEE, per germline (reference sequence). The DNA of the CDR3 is TGTGCCAGCAGTCAAAATCGGGACTTCTACGAGCAGTACTTC. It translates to CASSQNRDFYEQYF.

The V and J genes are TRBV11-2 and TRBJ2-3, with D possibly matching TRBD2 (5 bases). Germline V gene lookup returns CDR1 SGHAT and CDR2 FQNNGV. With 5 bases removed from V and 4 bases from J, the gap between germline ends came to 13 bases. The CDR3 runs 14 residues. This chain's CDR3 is CASSRTTRADTQYF. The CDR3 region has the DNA TGTGCCAGCAGCCGGACCACGAGGGCAGATACGCAGTATTTT.

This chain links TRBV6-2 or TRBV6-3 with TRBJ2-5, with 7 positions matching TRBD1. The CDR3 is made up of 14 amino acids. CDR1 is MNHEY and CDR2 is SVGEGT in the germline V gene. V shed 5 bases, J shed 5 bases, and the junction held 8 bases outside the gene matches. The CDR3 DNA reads TGTGCCAGCAGTGAGCTACAGGGGCAGGAGACCCAGTACTTC. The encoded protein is CASSELQGQETQYF.

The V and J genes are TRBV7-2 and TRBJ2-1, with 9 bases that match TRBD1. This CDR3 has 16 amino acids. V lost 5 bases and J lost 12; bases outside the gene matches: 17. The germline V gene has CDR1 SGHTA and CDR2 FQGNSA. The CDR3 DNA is TGTGCCAGCAGCGCGGCCACCGGGACAGGGCGGTATGGGCAGTTCTTC. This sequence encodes CASSAATGTGRYGQFF.

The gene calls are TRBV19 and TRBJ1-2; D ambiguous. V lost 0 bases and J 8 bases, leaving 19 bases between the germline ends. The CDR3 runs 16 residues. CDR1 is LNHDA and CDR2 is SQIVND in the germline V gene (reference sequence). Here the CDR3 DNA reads TGTGCCAGTAGTATAGATCTATCGAGACGGACGGGGGGCTACACCTTC. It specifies CASSIDLSRRTGGYTF.

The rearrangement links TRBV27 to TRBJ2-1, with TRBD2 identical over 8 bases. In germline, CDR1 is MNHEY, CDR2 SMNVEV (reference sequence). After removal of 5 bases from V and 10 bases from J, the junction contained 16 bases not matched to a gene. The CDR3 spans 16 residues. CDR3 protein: CASSPNSLSSGLEQFF. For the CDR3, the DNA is TGTGCCAGCAGTCCTAACTCGCTGTCTAGCGGGTTAGAGCAGTTCTTC.

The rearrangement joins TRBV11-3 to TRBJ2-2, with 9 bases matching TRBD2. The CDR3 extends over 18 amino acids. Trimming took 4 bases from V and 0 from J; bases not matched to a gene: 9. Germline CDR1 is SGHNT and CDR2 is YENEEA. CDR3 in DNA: TGTGCCAGCAGCTCCGAGTGGAGCGGGGGGACGAACACCGGGGAGCTGTTTTTT. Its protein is CASSSEWSGGTNTGELFF.

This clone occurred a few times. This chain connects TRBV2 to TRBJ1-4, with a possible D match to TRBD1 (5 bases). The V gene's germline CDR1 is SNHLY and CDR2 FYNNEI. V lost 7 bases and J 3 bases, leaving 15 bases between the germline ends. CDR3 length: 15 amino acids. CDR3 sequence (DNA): TGTGCCAGCATCACCCTGGGGGGATCTAATGAAAAACTGTTTTTT. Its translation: CASITLGGSNEKLFF.

CDR3 residues: CATSDPRTGTTYGYTF. Here the CDR3 DNA reads TGTGCCACCAGTGACCCTCGGACAGGGACGACCTATGGCTACACCTTC. The chain employs TRBV24-1 and TRBJ1-2, with 8 bases that match TRBD1. Germline values: CDR1 KGHDR, CDR2 SFDVKD. After removal of 4 bases from V and 4 bases from J, the junction contained 10 bases not matched to a gene. The CDR3 is 16 amino acids.

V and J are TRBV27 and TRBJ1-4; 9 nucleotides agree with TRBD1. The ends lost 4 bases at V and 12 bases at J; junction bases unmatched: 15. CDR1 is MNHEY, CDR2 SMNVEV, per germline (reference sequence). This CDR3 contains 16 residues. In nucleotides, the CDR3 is TGTGCCAGCAGTTCCGACCGAACAGGGGGCTCCCGGGAACTGTTTTTT. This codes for CASSSDRTGGSRELFF.

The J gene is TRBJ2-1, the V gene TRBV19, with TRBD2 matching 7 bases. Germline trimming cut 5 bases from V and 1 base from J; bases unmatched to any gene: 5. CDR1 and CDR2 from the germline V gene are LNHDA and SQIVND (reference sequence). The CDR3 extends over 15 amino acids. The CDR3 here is CASSLGGWSYNEQFF. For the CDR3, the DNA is TGTGCCAGTAGTTTGGGGGGGTGGTCCTACAATGAGCAGTTCTTC.

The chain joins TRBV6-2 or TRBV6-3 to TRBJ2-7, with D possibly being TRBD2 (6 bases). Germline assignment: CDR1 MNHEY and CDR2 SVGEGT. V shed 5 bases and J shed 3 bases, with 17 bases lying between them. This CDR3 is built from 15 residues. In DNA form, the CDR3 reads TGTGCCAGCAGTCAAAACCGGGACTGGTTCTACGAGCAGTACTTC. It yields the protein CASSQNRDWFYEQYF.

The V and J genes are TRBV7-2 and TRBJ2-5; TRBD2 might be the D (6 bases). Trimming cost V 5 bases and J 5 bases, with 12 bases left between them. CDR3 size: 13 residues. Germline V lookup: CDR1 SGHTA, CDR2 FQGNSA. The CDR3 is CASSLGTRETQYF. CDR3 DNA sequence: TGTGCCAGCAGCCTCGGGACTCGGGAGACCCAGTACTTC.

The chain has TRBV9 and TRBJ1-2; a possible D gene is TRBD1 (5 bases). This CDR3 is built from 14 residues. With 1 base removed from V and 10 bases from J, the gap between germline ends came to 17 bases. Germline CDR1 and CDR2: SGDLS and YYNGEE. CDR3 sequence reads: CASSVQGEGVSYTF. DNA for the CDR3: TGTGCCAGCAGCGTACAGGGCGAAGGGGTTTCCTACACCTTC.

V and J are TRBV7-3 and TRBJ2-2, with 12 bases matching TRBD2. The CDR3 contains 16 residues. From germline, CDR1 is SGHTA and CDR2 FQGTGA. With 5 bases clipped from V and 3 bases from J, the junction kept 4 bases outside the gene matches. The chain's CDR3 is CASSPTSGGYTGELFF. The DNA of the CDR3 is TGTGCCAGCAGCCCCACTAGCGGGGGGTACACCGGGGAGCTGTTTTTT.

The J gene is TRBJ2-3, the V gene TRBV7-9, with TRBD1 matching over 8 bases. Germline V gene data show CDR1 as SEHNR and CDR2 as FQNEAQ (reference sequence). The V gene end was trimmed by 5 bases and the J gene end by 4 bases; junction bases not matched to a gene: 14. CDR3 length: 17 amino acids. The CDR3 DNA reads TGTGCCAGCAGCCCTAATGGCCGACAGGGGACAGCAGATACGCAGTATTTT. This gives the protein CASSPNGRQGTADTQYF.

This chain's CDR3 is CASSLAGGRGETQYF. DNA of the CDR3: TGTGCCAGCAGCTTGGCGGGGGGGCGGGGAGAGACCCAGTACTTC. V and J are TRBV11-2 and TRBJ2-5; 9 positions agree with TRBD2. Germline V gives CDR1 SGHAT, CDR2 FQNNGV. The CDR3 is made up of 15 amino acids. Trimming removed 3 bases from V and 4 bases from J; junction bases left unmatched: 6.

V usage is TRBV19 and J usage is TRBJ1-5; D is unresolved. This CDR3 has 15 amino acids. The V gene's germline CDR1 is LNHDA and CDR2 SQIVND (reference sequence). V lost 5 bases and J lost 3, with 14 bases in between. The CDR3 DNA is TGTGCCAGTAGTCTCGGGGAAAACCCCAATCAGCCCCAGCATTTT. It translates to CASSLGENPNQPQHF.

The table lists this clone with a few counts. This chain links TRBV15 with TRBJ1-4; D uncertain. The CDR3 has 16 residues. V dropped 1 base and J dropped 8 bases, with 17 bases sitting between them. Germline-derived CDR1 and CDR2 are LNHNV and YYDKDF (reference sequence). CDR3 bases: TGTGCCACCAGCAGAGGGAGGACTATTTCACCCGAAAAACTGTTTTTT. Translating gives CATSRGRTISPEKLFF.

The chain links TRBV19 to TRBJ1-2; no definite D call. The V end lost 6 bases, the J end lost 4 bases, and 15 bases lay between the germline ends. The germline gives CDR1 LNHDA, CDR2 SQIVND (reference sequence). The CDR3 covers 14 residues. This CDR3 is CASRYQASGYGYTF. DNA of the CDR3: TGTGCCAGTAGATATCAAGCAAGTGGCTATGGCTACACCTTC.

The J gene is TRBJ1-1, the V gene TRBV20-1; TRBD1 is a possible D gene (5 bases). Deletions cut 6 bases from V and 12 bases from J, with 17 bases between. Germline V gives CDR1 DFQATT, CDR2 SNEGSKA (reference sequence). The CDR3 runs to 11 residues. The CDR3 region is CSARMDLGPFF. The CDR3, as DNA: TGCAGTGCACGTATGGACCTGGGGCCTTTCTTT.

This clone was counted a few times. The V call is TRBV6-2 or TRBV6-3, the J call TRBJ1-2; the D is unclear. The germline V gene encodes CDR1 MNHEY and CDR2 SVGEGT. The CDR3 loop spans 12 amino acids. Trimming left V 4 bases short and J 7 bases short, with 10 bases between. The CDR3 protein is CASSSRISGYTF. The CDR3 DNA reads TGTGCCAGCAGTTCGCGGATTTCTGGCTACACCTTC.

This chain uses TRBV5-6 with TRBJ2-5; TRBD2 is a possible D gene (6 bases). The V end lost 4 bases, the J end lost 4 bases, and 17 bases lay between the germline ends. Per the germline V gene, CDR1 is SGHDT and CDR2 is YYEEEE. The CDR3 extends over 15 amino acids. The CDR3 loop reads CASSQNSGVRETQYF. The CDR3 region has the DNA TGTGCCAGCAGCCAAAACTCGGGGGTCAGAGAGACCCAGTACTTC.

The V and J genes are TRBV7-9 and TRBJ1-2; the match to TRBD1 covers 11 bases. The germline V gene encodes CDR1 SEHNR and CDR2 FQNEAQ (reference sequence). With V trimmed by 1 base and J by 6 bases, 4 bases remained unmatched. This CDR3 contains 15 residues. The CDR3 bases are TGTGCCAGCAGCTTAGGGGACAGGGGGGCCCATGGCTACACCTTC. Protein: CASSLGDRGAHGYTF. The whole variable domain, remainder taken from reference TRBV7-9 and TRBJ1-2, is DTGVSQNPRHKITKRGQNVTFRCDPISEHNRLYWYRQTLGQGPEFLTYFQNEAQLEKSRLLSDRFSAERPKGSFSTLEIQRTEQGDSAMYLCASSLGDRGAHGYTFGSGTRLTVV.

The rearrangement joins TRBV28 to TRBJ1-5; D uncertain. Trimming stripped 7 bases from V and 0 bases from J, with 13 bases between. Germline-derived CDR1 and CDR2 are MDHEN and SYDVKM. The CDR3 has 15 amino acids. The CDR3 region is CASKKAAPSNQPQHF. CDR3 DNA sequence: TGTGCCAGCAAAAAAGCCGCCCCTAGCAATCAGCCCCAGCATTTT.

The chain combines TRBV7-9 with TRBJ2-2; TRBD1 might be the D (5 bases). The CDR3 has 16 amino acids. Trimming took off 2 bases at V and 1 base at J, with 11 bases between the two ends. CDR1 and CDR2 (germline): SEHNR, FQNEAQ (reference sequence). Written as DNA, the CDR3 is TGTGCCAGCAGCTTAACCGGAACAGGGAACACCGGGGAGCTGTTTTTT. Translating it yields CASSLTGTGNTGELFF.

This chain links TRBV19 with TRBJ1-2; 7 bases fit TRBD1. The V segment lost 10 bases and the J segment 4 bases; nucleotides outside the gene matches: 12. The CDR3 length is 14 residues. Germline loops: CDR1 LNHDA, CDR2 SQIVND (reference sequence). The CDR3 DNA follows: TGTGCCACAGATGACAGGGTTAAGGGCTATGGCTACACCTTC. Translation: CATDDRVKGYGYTF.

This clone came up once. The CDR3 DNA reads as TGTGCCAGCAGCCTAACAAGAGGGGGAAGGGCTGAAGCTTTCTTT. It yields the protein CASSLTRGGRAEAFF. The chain links TRBV7-8 to TRBJ1-1; D may be TRBD1 (6 bases). The germline gives CDR1 SGHVS, CDR2 FQNEAQ. The CDR3 runs 15 residues. The V end was cut by 5 bases, the J end by 6 bases, with 19 bases between. The variable domain in full, completed from reference TRBV7-8 and TRBJ1-1, reads GAGVSQSPRYKVAKRGQDVALRCDPISGHVSLFWYQQALGQGPEFLTYFQNEAQLDKSGLPSDRFFAERPEGSVSTLKIQRTQQEDSAVYLCASSLTRGGRAEAFFGQGTRLTVV.